Sequencing of this T cell receptor (beta chain) was carried out in a study of blood T cell repertoires in COVID-19. Study at large: Collection of acute and convalescent COVID-19 samples took place in the United States, Italy and Spain. PBMCs, B-cell-depleted T cells, or T cells provided the cDNA or gDNA that made up the material.

Original processing methods: Reference gene primers were amplified, and this amplification served to estimate nucleated cell counts. Sequencing used immunoSEQ multiplex PCR; TCRdb keeps in-frame clones, though not all of them. V and J calls and clone size come straight from that table; D and trimming were deduced from the DNA. The profile shows under 200,000 clones, approximately 84% of them singletons. The sequencing input was peripheral blood. The TCR sequence derives from an elderly woman with acute or convalescent COVID-19.

CDR3 bases: TGTGCCACCAGCAGAGATTTTGGGAGGGGCAATCAGCCCCAGCATTTT. It is translated as CATSRDFGRGNQPQHF. The chain carries TRBV15 and TRBJ1-5; D is undetermined. CDR1 is LNHNV, CDR2 YYDKDF, per germline (reference sequence). Trimming cost V 0 bases and J 2 bases, with 11 bases left between them. CDR3 length equals 16 residues. Full variable domain (missing parts from reference TRBV15 and TRBJ1-5): DAMVIQNPRYQVTQFGKPVTLSCSQTLNHNVMYWYQQKSSQAPKLLFHYYDKDFNNEADTPDNFQSRRPNTSFCFLDIRSPGLGDTAMYLCATSRDFGRGNQPQHFGDGTRLSIL.